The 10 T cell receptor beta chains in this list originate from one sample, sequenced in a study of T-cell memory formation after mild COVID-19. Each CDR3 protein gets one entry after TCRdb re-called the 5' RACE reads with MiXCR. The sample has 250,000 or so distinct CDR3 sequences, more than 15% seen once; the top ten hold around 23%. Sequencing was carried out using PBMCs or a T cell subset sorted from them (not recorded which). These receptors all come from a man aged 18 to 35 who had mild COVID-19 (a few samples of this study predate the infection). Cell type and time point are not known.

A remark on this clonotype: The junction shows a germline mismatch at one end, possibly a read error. CDR3 loop: CASSHSGLAGVTDTQYF. The CDR3 nucleotides are TGTGCCAGCAGTCACTCAGGACTAGCGGGGGTCACAGATACGCAGTATTTT. The chain recombines TRBV6-2 or TRBV6-3 with TRBJ2-3; TRBD2 aligns across 13 bases. This CDR3 is built from 17 residues. The germline CDR1 and CDR2 sequences are MNHEY and SVGEGT.

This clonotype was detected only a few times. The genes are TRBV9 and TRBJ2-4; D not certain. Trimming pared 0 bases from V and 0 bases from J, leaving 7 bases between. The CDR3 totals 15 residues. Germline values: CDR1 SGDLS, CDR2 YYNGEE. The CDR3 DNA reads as TGTGCCAGCAGCGTAGGTGGGATAGCCAAAAACATTCAGTACTTC. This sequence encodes CASSVGGIAKNIQYF.

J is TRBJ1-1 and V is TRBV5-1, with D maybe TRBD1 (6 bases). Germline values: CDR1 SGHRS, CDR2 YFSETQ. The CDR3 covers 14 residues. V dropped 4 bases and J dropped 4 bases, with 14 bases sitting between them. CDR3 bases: TGCGCCAGCAGCGTACAGGGTTCGGGCACTGAAGCTTTCTTT. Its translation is CASSVQGSGTEAFF.

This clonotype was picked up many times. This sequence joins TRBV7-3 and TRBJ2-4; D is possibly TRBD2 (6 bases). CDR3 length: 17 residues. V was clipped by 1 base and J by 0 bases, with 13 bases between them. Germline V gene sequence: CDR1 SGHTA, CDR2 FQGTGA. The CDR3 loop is CASSLIRGDLAKNIQYF. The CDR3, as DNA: TGTGCCAGCAGCTTAATACGCGGGGACCTAGCCAAAAACATTCAGTACTTC.

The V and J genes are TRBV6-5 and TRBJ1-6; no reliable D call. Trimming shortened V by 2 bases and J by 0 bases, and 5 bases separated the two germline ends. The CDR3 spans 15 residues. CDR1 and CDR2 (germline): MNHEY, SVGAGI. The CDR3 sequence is CASSYDNSYNSPLHF. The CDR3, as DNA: TGTGCCAGCAGTTACGACAACTCCTATAATTCACCCCTCCACTTT.

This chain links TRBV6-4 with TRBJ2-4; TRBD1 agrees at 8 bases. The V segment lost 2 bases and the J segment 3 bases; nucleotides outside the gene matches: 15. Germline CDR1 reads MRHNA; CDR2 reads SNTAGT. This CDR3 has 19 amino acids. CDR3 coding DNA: TGTGCCAGCAGTGACAGTCTGGACAGGGTTAATTTAGTCAAAAACATTCAGTACTTC. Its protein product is CASSDSLDRVNLVKNIQYF.

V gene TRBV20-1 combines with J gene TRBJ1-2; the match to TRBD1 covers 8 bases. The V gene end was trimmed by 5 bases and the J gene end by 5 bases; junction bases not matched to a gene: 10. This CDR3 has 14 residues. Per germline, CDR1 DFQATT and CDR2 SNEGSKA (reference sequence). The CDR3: CSALGAGGNYGYTF. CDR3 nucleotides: TGCAGTGCTCTCGGAGCAGGGGGCAATTATGGCTACACCTTC.

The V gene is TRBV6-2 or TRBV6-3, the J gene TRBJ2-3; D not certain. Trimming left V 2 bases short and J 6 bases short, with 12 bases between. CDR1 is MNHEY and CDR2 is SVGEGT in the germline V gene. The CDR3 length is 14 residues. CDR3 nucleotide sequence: TGTGCCAGCAGTTACCTCAAGACTTGGGATACGCAGTATTTT. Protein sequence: CASSYLKTWDTQYF.

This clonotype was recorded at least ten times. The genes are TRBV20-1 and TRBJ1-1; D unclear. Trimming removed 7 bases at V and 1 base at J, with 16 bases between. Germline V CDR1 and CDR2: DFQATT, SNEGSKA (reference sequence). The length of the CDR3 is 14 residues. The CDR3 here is CSVLSAGTNTEAFF. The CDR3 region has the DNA TGCAGTGTCCTAAGTGCGGGTACGAACACTGAAGCTTTCTTT.

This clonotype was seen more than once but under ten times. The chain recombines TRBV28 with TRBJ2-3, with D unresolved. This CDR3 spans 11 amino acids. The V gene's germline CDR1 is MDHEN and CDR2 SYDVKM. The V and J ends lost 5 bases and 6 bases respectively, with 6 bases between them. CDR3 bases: TGTGCCAGCAGTCAACAGGATACGCAGTATTTT. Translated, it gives CASSQQDTQYF. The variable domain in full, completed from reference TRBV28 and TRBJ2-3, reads DVKVTQSSRYLVKRTGEKVFLECVQDMDHENMFWYRQDPGLGLRLIYFSYDVKMKEKGDIPEGYSVSREKKERFSLILESASTNQTSMYLCASSQQDTQYFGPGTRLTVL.